This TCR beta chain was captured by sequencing in a study of blood T cell repertoires in COVID-19. Study-level information: Some COVID-19 samples were acute and others convalescent; all came from the United States, Italy and Spain. Sources were T cells, B-cell-depleted T cells, or PBMCs; the material itself was cDNA or gDNA.

In the authors' methods: Amplification with reference gene primers provided the estimates of nucleated cell counts. The table came from immunoSEQ multiplex PCR; TCRdb's copy has only in-frame clones and leaves some out. V and J calls and clone size are given by that table; D and trimming were obtained from the DNA. The sample shows around 60,000 clones, 86% of them seen only once. This sequence was found in a woman older than 75 with acute or convalescent COVID-19. Sequencing was carried out using peripheral blood.

The DNA of the CDR3 is TGCAGCGCCGAAGGGGCGCGGCGCTCTGAAGCTTTCTTT. Its protein is CSAEGARRSEAFF. This chain links TRBV29-1 with TRBJ1-1; possibly TRBD1 for D (5 bases). V lost 7 bases and J lost 6, with 18 bases in between. Germline CDR1 and CDR2: SQVTM and ANQGSEA. The CDR3 is 13 residues long.